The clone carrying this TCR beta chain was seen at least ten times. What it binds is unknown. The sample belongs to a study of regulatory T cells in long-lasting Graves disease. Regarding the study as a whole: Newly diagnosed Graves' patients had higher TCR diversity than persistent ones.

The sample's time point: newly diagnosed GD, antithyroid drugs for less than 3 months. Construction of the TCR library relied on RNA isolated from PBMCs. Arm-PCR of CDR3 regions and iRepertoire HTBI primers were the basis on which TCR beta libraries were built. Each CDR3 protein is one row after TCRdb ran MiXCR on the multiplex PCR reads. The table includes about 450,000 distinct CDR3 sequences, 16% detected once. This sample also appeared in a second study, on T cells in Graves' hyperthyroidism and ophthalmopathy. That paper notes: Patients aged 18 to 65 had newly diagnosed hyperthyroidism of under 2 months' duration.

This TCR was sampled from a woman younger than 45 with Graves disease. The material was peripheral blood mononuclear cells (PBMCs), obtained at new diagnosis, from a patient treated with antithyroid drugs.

The DNA for the CDR3 is TGTGCCAGCACGCCAGGTGAAGGGCTTTGGGAAAAACTGTTTTTT. Translation: CASTPGEGLWEKLFF. This rearrangement joins TRBV7-9 to TRBJ1-4; D unresolved. V was trimmed by 7 bases and J by 8 bases, leaving 20 bases between them. The germline CDR1 and CDR2 sequences are SEHNR and FQNEAQ (reference sequence). The CDR3 is 15 amino acids.